The 5 T cell receptor beta chains listed next were all sequenced from one sample in a study of cytomegalovirus exposure and HLA in healthy donors (dated by TCRdb to about 2017). The library was obtained by the immunoSEQ multiplex PCR assay. For the multiplex PCR, a mixture combining 60 forward primers for TCR Vbeta segments and 13 reverse primers for TCR Jbeta segments was used. The table was pulled from immuneACCESS by TCRdb, which kept in-frame rearrangements only. Such tables lose some clones; where checked, under half of the loss comes from unresolved V genes, and the rest has no known cause. This sample lists around 200,000 clones; roughly 79% were detected once. The leading ten clones occupy around 2% of the sample. The sample taken for sequencing was PBMCs. These TCRs come from a man younger than 30 in good health and CMV-seronegative.

This clone was seen once. The chain employs TRBV27 and TRBJ1-6, with D perhaps matching TRBD1 (6 bases). The length of the CDR3 is 13 residues. Germline V gene lookup returns CDR1 MNHEY and CDR2 SMNVEV (reference sequence). Between the trimmed V and J ends, which lost 5 bases and 7 bases, there was a span of 9 bases. As DNA, the CDR3 is TGTGCCAGCAGTAGTCAGGGGAATTCACCCCTCCACTTT. Translation: CASSSQGNSPLHF.

The CDR3: CASSLGQGIDYTF. As DNA, the CDR3 is TGTGCCAGCAGTTTGGGACAGGGGATCGACTACACCTTC. The chain recombines TRBV28 with TRBJ1-2, with 10 nucleotides matching TRBD1. Germline V gene lookup returns CDR1 MDHEN and CDR2 SYDVKM. Trimming at V came to 3 bases and at J to 10 bases, leaving 5 bases not matched to a gene. The CDR3 sequence is 13 residues long.

J is TRBJ1-1 and V is TRBV6-4; tentative D call: TRBD1 (5 bases). Germline V gene lookup returns CDR1 MRHNA and CDR2 SNTAGT. The CDR3 is 13 amino acids. The germline V and J ends were trimmed by 2 bases and 8 bases, with 12 bases remaining between them. In DNA, the CDR3 is TGTGCCAGCAGTGACGCCGCGGAGGGGGAAGCTTTCTTT. It encodes CASSDAAEGEAFF.

This clone was detected only a few times. This chain links TRBV9 with TRBJ2-1; D is possibly TRBD2 (10 bases). Trimming shortened V by 2 bases and J by 3 bases, and 24 bases separated the two germline ends. The CDR3 sequence is 19 residues long. In germline, CDR1 is SGDLS, CDR2 YYNGEE. The CDR3 DNA reads as TGTGCCAGCAGCGTGCGGGACAGGGTCCCTAGCGGGAGCTACAATGAGCAGTTCTTC. Its protein product is CASSVRDRVPSGSYNEQFF.

This clone was observed a single time. The CDR3 spells CASSETSGRGYEQYF. In nucleotides, the CDR3 is TGTGCCAGCAGTGAGACTAGCGGGAGAGGCTACGAGCAGTACTTC. The J gene is TRBJ2-7, the V gene TRBV2, with 12 nucleotides matching TRBD2. V shed 3 bases, J shed 3 bases, and the junction held 3 bases outside the gene matches. Germline V CDR1 and CDR2: SNHLY, FYNNEI. The CDR3 loop spans 15 amino acids.